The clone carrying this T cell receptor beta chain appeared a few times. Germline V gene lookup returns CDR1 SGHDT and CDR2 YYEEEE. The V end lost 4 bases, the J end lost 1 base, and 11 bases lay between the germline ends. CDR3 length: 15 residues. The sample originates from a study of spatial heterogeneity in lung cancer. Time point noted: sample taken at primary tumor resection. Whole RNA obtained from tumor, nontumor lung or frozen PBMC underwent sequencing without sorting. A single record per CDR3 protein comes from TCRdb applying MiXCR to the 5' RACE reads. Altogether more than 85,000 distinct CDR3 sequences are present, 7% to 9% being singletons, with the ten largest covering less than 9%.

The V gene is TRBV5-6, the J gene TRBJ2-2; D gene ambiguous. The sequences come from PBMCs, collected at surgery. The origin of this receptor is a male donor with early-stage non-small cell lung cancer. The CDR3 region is CASSPLVLNTGELFF. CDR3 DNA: TGTGCCAGCAGCCCCTTAGTGCTGAACACCGGGGAGCTGTTTTTT.